One sample yielded the 20 T cell receptor beta chains listed below, sequenced in a study of cytomegalovirus exposure and HLA in healthy donors. The primer mix had 60 Vbeta and 13 Jbeta primers. The repertoire was sequenced with immunoSEQ multiplex PCR; TCRdb's copy has only in-frame clones and lacks some. The sample has some 170,000 clones; roughly 79% are singletons. The sample comprised PBMCs. The receptor source for this set is a woman between 50 and 59 years old in good health and CMV-seronegative.

V usage is TRBV6-1 and J usage is TRBJ1-1; D is undetermined. In germline, CDR1 is MNHNS, CDR2 SASEGT. This CDR3 comprises 13 residues. The V gene lost 8 bases and the J gene lost 0 bases, with 10 bases spanning the gap. This CDR3 is CASSARVNTEAFF. CDR3 nucleotides: TGTGCCAGCTCCGCCCGGGTGAACACTGAAGCTTTCTTT.

J is TRBJ1-1 and V is TRBV5-5; 7 positions match TRBD1. J gave up 2 bases and V 0 bases, and 10 bases lay outside the gene matches. The CDR3 is 17 residues long. Germline CDR1 reads SGHKS; CDR2 reads YYEKEE (reference sequence). CDR3 region: CASSLGAGGGSNTEAFF. The CDR3 DNA sequence: TGTGCCAGCAGCTTGGGGGCAGGGGGAGGTAGCAACACTGAAGCTTTCTTT.

The chain joins TRBV27 to TRBJ1-1; D possibly corresponds to TRBD1 (6 bases). Trimming left V 3 bases short and J 8 bases short, with 10 bases between. Germline assignment: CDR1 MNHEY and CDR2 SMNVEV (reference sequence). The CDR3 extends over 12 amino acids. The CDR3 reads CASSFLDREAFF. For the CDR3, the DNA is TGTGCCAGCAGTTTCCTGGACAGAGAAGCTTTCTTT.

The chain links TRBV9 to TRBJ2-3, with D possibly being TRBD2 (5 bases). Trimming pared 0 bases from V and 6 bases from J, leaving 14 bases between. Germline assignment: CDR1 SGDLS and CDR2 YYNGEE. The CDR3 covers 15 residues. CDR3 bases: TGTGCCAGCAGCGTAGCTAGCTCAGGCGGGGATACGCAGTATTTT. It specifies CASSVASSGGDTQYF.

The rearrangement links TRBV29-1 to TRBJ2-5; D possibly corresponds to TRBD2 (5 bases). Germline lookup yields CDR1 SQVTM and CDR2 ANQGSEA. This CDR3 contains 15 residues. V lost 7 bases and J lost 4, with 22 bases in between. The CDR3 sequence is CSARPSEGTGETQYF. CDR3 DNA sequence: TGCAGCGCGCGCCCATCCGAGGGAACGGGAGAGACCCAGTACTTC.

The V gene is TRBV11-3, the J gene TRBJ2-7; D gene uncertain. Germline V gives CDR1 SGHNT, CDR2 YENEEA. This CDR3 has 13 residues. The ends were cut back, 0 bases at V and 3 bases at J, with 6 bases in the middle. DNA for the CDR3: TGTGCCAGCAGCTTAGAAGTCGGCTACGAGCAGTACTTC. Protein sequence: CASSLEVGYEQYF.

The table lists this clone with a few counts. This rearrangement joins TRBV2 to TRBJ2-7; TRBD2 aligns across 10 bases. Germline V CDR1 and CDR2: SNHLY, FYNNEI. V lost 5 bases to trimming and J lost 3 bases; unmatched junction nucleotides: 4. CDR3 size: 14 residues. CDR3 protein: CASSRLAGHYEQYF. CDR3 nucleotides: TGTGCCAGCAGTCGACTAGCGGGCCACTACGAGCAGTACTTC.

This clone was seen a single time. The chain recombines TRBV18 with TRBJ2-1, with 10 bases lining up with TRBD2. Germline V lookup: CDR1 KGHSH, CDR2 LQKENI. V gave up 4 bases and J gave up 7 bases; unmatched junction bases: 10. The CDR3 covers 16 residues. CDR3 in DNA: TGTGCCAGCTCACTGACAAGCGGGAGGGCCTTAAATGAGCAGTTCTTC. Translated, it gives CASSLTSGRALNEQFF.

The V gene is TRBV18, the J gene TRBJ1-1, with D perhaps matching TRBD1 (6 bases). Per germline, CDR1 KGHSH and CDR2 LQKENI. This CDR3 has 18 amino acids. Trimming removed 4 bases at V and 0 bases at J, with 21 bases between. CDR3: CASSQQLAGTPMNTEAFF. CDR3 DNA sequence: TGTGCCAGCTCACAACAACTCGCCGGGACACCGATGAACACTGAAGCTTTCTTT.

The table lists this clone with a count of one. This chain uses TRBV7-2 with TRBJ2-1, with 9 nucleotides matching TRBD2. This CDR3 has 18 residues. Looked up from germline, CDR1 is SGHTA and CDR2 is FQGNSA. With 6 bases clipped from V and 4 bases from J, the junction kept 16 bases outside the gene matches. The DNA for the CDR3 is TGTGCCAGCAGTTTCACCGGGACACGACTAGCGGAATACAATGAGCAGTTCTTC. It is translated as CASSFTGTRLAEYNEQFF.

The J gene is TRBJ1-1, the V gene TRBV10-2; tentative D call: TRBD1 (5 bases). Trimming pared 7 bases from V and 2 bases from J, leaving 11 bases between. The CDR3 runs 13 residues. Germline loops: CDR1 WSHSY, CDR2 SAAADI. CDR3: CASTQGQNTEAFF. CDR3 in DNA: TGCGCCAGCACCCAAGGACAAAACACTGAAGCTTTCTTT.

This clone was observed a handful of times. V is TRBV2 and J is TRBJ2-7, with 7 bases matching TRBD1. The CDR3 is 15 amino acids. Germline lookup yields CDR1 SNHLY and CDR2 FYNNEI. Germline trimming cut 8 bases from V and 0 bases from J; bases unmatched to any gene: 10. The CDR3 DNA reads TGTGCCAGCCAGAAGAGGGCAGGGGGCTCCTACGAGCAGTACTTC. It encodes CASQKRAGGSYEQYF.

The chain joins TRBV28 to TRBJ1-2, with D uncertain. Germline values: CDR1 MDHEN, CDR2 SYDVKM. The V end lost 3 bases, the J end lost 4 bases, and 12 bases lay between the germline ends. There are 14 residues in the CDR3. CDR3 loop: CASSFRSPPYGYTF. CDR3 nucleotides: TGTGCCAGCAGTTTCAGGTCCCCCCCCTATGGCTACACCTTC.

This clone was counted a few times. The V and J genes are TRBV7-9 and TRBJ2-1; TRBD1 is a possible D gene (5 bases). In germline, CDR1 is SEHNR, CDR2 FQNEAQ (reference sequence). V was shortened by 5 bases and J by 0 bases, with 14 bases between the two germline ends. This CDR3 has 16 residues. The CDR3 loop reads CASSAQAFSSYNEQFF. In DNA form, the CDR3 reads TGTGCCAGCAGCGCACAGGCCTTCAGCTCCTACAATGAGCAGTTCTTC.

V and J are TRBV7-9 and TRBJ2-7; TRBD2 matches at 13 bases. The germline V gene encodes CDR1 SEHNR and CDR2 FQNEAQ (reference sequence). The V and J ends lost 0 bases and 4 bases, in that order; junction bases with no gene match: 6. The CDR3 runs 17 residues. The DNA of the CDR3 is TGTGCCAGCAGCTTAGCTACTAGCGGGAGGGCCAAGTACGAGCAGTACTTC. As protein: CASSLATSGRAKYEQYF.

This clone was counted only a few times. This rearrangement joins TRBV7-2 to TRBJ1-2; D possibly corresponds to TRBD1 (6 bases). The CDR3 has 14 amino acids. Germline assignment: CDR1 SGHTA and CDR2 FQGNSA. V was pared by 4 bases and J by 5 bases, with 14 bases between. CDR3 in amino acids: CASSSRGLEYGYTF. In DNA, the CDR3 is TGTGCCAGCAGCTCCAGGGGTCTTGAATATGGCTACACCTTC.

DNA for the CDR3: TGTGCCAGCAGCTTAAGGGGACAGGGGGCAGGTGAAGCTTTCTTT. Translation gives CASSLRGQGAGEAFF. V usage is TRBV7-2 and J usage is TRBJ1-1; 12 nucleotides line up with TRBD1. Germline V gene data show CDR1 as SGHTA and CDR2 as FQGNSA. The trim removed 2 bases at V and 7 bases at J, leaving 5 bases unmatched. The CDR3 runs to 15 residues. Full variable domain (missing parts from reference TRBV7-2 and TRBJ1-1): GAGVSQSPSNKVTEKGKDVELRCDPISGHTALYWYRQSLGQGLEFLIYFQGNSAPDKSGLPSDRFSAERTGGSVSTLTIQRTQQEDSAVYLCASSLRGQGAGEAFFGQGTRLTVV.

This clone turned up a few times. The chain is built from TRBV29-1 and TRBJ1-1; D is perhaps TRBD1 (5 bases). V shed 4 bases and J shed 0 bases, with 9 bases lying between them. Germline CDR1 is SQVTM and CDR2 is ANQGSEA. CDR3 size: 13 residues. CDR3 nucleotide sequence: TGCAGCGTTGTCAGGGCTATGAACACTGAAGCTTTCTTT. This encodes CSVVRAMNTEAFF.

In its sample, this clone was seen a few times. This rearrangement joins TRBV6-5 to TRBJ2-2; TRBD1 aligns across 9 bases. The CDR3 sequence is 13 residues long. Germline CDR1 and CDR2: MNHEY and SVGAGI. V lost 8 bases and J lost 3; bases outside the gene matches: 1. The CDR3 here is CASGDRDTGELFF. The CDR3 region has the DNA TGTGCCAGCGGGGACAGGGACACCGGGGAGCTGTTTTTT.

This chain links TRBV28 with TRBJ2-1; the match to TRBD2 covers 13 bases. The ends lost 5 bases at V and 2 bases at J; junction bases unmatched: 3. Germline assignment: CDR1 MDHEN and CDR2 SYDVKM. CDR3 size: 16 residues. For the CDR3, the DNA is TGTGCCAGCAGTCCAACTAGCGGGGGGGCCTACAATGAGCAGTTCTTC. Residues: CASSPTSGGAYNEQFF.